This TCR beta chain came from a study of T-cell reconstitution after alpha-beta-depleted transplantation in children. The TCRbeta library incorporated unique molecular identifiers. TCRdb called the PCR reads again in MiXCR, with one record for every CDR3 protein. The table records 150,000 to 200,000 distinct CDR3 sequences, 6.3% of them present only once. Germline V lookup: CDR1 SGDLS, CDR2 YYNGEE. Trimming cost V 3 bases and J 9 bases; bases outside gene matches: 5. This CDR3 is 14 amino acids long. This clonotype was counted many times. The clonotype comes from a girl younger than two with combined immunodeficiency, due to receive a stem cell transplant. This sample comprised PBMCs, obtained before TCRalphabeta/CD19-depleted stem cell transplant. This sequence joins TRBV9 and TRBJ1-6; 8 positions match TRBD1. This CDR3 is CASSGGQAGSPLHF. CDR3 coding DNA: TGTGCCAGCAGCGGGGGACAGGCGGGTTCACCCCTCCACTTT.